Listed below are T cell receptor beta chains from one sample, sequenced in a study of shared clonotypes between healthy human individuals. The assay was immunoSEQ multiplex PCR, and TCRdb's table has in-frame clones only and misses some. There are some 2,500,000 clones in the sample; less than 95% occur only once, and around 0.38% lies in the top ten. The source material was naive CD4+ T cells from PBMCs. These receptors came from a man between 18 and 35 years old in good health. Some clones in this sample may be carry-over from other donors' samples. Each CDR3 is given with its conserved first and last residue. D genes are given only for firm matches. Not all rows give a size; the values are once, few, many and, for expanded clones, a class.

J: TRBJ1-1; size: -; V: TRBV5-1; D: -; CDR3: CASSYGALGTEAFF; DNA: TGCGCCAGCAGCTATGGGGCGCTGGGCACTGAAGCTTTCTTT
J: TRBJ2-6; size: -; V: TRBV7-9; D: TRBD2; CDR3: CASSTSGGVRHSGANVLTF; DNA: TGTGCCAGCAGCACCTCGGGAGGGGTTCGGCACTCTGGGGCCAACGTCCTGACTTTC
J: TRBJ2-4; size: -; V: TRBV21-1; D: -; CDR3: CASSKGASSIQYF; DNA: TGTGCCAGCAGCAAAGGGGCGTCATCCATTCAGTACTTC
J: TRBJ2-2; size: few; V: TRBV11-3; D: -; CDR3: CASSPGVGELFF; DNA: TGTGCCAGCAGCCCCGGCGTCGGGGAGCTGTTTTTT
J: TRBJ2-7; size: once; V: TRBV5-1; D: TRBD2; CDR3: CASSDRTSGPYEQYF; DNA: TGCGCCAGCAGCGACCGGACTAGCGGTCCCTACGAGCAGTACTTC
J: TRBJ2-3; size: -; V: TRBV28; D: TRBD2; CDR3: CASTRLAPTDTQYF; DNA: TGTGCCAGCACTCGACTAGCGCCCACAGATACGCAGTATTTT
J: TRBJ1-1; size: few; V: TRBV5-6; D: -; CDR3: CATRETEAFF; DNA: TGTGCCACCAGGGAGACTGAAGCTTTCTTT
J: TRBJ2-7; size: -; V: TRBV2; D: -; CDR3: CASTLRSYEQYF; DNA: TGTGCCAGCACGTTAAGGTCCTACGAGCAGTACTTC
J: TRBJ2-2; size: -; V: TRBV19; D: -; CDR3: CASSDYGELFF; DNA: TGTGCCAGTAGTGACTACGGGGAGCTGTTTTTT
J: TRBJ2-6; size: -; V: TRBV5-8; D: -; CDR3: CASSLKGASGAAGWANVLTF; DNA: TGTGCCAGCAGCTTGAAAGGCGCGTCAGGGGCCGCGGGGTGGGCCAACGTCCTGACTTTC
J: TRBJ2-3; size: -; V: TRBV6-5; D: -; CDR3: CASSYSFQSRDTQYF; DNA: TGTGCCAGCAGTTACTCGTTCCAGTCCAGGGATACGCAGTATTTT
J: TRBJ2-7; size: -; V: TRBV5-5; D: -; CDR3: CASSLAGAAGYEQYF; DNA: TGTGCCAGCAGCTTAGCAGGGGCCGCCGGCTACGAGCAGTACTTC
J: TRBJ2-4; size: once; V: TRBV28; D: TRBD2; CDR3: CASRPGLAGDPYF; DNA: TGTGCCAGCAGGCCCGGACTAGCGGGAGATCCGTACTTC
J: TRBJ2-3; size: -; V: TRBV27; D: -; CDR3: CATRLSGSISTDTQYF; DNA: TGTGCCACCAGGTTGTCCGGGAGCATCAGCACAGATACGCAGTATTTT
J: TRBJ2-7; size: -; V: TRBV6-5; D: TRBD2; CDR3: CASSYAGGGSYEQYF; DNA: TGTGCCAGCAGTTACGCGGGAGGTGGCTCCTACGAGCAGTACTTC
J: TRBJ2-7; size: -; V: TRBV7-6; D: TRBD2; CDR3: CASSAGTSPYEQYF; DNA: TGTGCCAGCAGCGCCGGGACTAGTCCCTACGAGCAGTACTTC
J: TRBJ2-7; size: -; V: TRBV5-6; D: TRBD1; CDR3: CASSSWTGSAYEQYF; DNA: TGTGCCAGCAGCTCCTGGACAGGGAGTGCCTACGAGCAGTACTTC
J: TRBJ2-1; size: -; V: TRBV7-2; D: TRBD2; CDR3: CASSQQGLARDEQFF; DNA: TGTGCCAGCAGCCAACAGGGACTAGCGAGGGATGAGCAGTTCTTC
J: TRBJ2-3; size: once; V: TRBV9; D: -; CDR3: CASSVADGTDTQYF; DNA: TGTGCCAGCAGCGTAGCTGACGGCACAGATACGCAGTATTTT
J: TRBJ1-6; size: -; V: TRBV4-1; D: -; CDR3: CASSQWDTNSPLHF; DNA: TGCGCCAGCAGCCAGTGGGACACCAATTCACCCCTCCACTTT
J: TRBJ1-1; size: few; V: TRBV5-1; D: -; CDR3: CASSLSSVQNTEAFF; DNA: TGCGCCAGCAGCCTCTCTTCAGTACAGAACACTGAAGCTTTCTTT
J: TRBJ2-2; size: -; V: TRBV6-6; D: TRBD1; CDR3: CASSHSDGTVVGELFF; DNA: TGTGCCAGCAGTCACTCCGACGGGACAGTAGTCGGGGAGCTGTTTTTT
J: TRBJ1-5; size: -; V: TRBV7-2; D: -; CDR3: CASSLAGGMSLQPQHF; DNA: TGTGCCAGCAGCTTAGCCGGGGGGATGTCGCTTCAGCCCCAGCATTTT
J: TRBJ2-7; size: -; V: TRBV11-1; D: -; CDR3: CASSLQGYEQYF; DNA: TGTGCCAGCAGCTTACAGGGTTACGAGCAGTACTTC
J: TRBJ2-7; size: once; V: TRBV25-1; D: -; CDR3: CASSTSGLPYEQYF; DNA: TGTGCCAGCAGCACGTCAGGGCTGCCCTACGAGCAGTACTTC
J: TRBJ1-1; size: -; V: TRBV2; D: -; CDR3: CASRREVSTEAFF; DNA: TGTGCCAGCAGGAGGGAGGTTTCCACTGAAGCTTTCTTT
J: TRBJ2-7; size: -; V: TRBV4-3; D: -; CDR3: CATSSGTTSSYEQYF; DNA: TGCGCCACCTCTTCCGGGACAACGAGCTCCTACGAGCAGTACTTC
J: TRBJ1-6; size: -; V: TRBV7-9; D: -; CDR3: CASSGNNSPLHF; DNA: TGTGCCAGCAGCGGTAATAATTCACCCCTCCACTTT
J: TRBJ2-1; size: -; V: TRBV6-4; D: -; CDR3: CASSEASLGAGNEQFF; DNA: TGTGCCAGCAGTGAAGCGAGTTTAGGGGCCGGCAATGAGCAGTTCTTC
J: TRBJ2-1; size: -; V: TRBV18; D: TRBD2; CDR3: CASSRLTGRLAGGNYNEQFF; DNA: TGTGCCAGCTCACGATTGACAGGGAGACTAGCGGGAGGGAATTACAATGAGCAGTTCTTC
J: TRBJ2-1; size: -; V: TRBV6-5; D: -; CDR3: CASSSSGLGSNEQFF; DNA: TGTGCCAGCAGTTCCTCGGGTCTGGGTTCCAATGAGCAGTTCTTC
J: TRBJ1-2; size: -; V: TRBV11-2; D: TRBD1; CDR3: CASSPRQGSGGYTF; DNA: TGTGCCAGCAGCCCGCGACAGGGCTCGGGAGGCTACACCTTC
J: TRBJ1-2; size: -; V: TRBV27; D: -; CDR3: CASSLLGPPVRGYTF; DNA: TGTGCCAGCAGTTTATTGGGGCCCCCGGTGCGCGGCTACACCTTC
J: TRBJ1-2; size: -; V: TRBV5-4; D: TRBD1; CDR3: CASSLAGGYYGYTF; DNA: TGTGCCAGCAGCTTGGCAGGGGGGTACTATGGCTACACCTTC
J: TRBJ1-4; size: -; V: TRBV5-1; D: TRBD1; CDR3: CASSVDRGTNEKLFF; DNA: TGCGCCAGCAGCGTCGACAGGGGAACTAATGAAAAACTGTTTTTT
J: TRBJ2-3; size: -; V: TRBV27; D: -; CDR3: CASRRWTAEDTQYF; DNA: TGTGCCAGCAGAAGGTGGACAGCCGAAGATACGCAGTATTTT
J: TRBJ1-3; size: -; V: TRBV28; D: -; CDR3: CASRRGSSGNTIYF; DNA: TGTGCCAGCAGGCGGGGGAGCTCTGGAAACACCATATATTTT
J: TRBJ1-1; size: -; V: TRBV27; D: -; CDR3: CASSFWGGGTEAFF; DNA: TGTGCCAGCAGTTTTTGGGGGGGTGGCACTGAAGCTTTCTTT
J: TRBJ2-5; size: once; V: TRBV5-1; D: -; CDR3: CASSLGQSTQETQYF; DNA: TGCGCCAGCAGCTTGGGTCAGAGCACTCAAGAGACCCAGTACTTC
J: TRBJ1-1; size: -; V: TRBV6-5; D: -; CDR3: CASSYGQYTEAFF; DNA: TGTGCCAGCAGTTACGGACAGTACACTGAAGCTTTCTTT
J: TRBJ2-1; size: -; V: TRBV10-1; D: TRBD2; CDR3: CASSSTSGHEQFF; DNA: TGCGCCAGCAGTTCTACTAGCGGGCATGAGCAGTTCTTC
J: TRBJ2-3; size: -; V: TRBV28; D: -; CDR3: CASSEGSRLAWNTQYF; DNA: TGTGCCAGCAGCGAAGGTTCGAGGCTAGCGTGGAATACGCAGTATTTT
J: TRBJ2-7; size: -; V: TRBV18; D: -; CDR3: CASSPGRDSYEQYF; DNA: TGTGCCAGCTCACCGGGACGGGACTCCTACGAGCAGTACTTC
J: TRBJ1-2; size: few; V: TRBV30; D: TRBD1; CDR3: CAWRSTGGYGYTF; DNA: TGTGCCTGGAGATCGACAGGGGGCTACGGCTACACCTTC
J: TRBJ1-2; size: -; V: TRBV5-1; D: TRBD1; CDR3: CASSLPGTAYGYTF; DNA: TGCGCCAGCAGCTTGCCCGGGACAGCCTATGGCTACACCTTC
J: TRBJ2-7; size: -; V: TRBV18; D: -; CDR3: CASSPRDSRYEQYF; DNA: TGTGCCAGCTCACCCCGTGACAGCCGCTACGAGCAGTACTTC
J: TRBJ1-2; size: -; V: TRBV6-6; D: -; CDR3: CASSYSGVNYGYTF; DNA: TGTGCCAGCAGTTACTCGGGGGTTAACTATGGCTACACCTTC
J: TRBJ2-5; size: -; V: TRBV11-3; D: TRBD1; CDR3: CASSLRGQGPETQYF; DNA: TGTGCCAGCAGCTTAAGGGGACAGGGGCCAGAGACCCAGTACTTC